This T cell receptor beta chain was obtained from a study of cytomegalovirus exposure and HLA in healthy donors (dated by TCRdb to about 2017). In the study overall: According to an earlier analysis of a few hundred of the donors, about 179 million T cells yielded some 120 million unique TCR beta sequences and 276 Gb of sequence data. In an earlier analysis of 587 of the donors, high-throughput TCR beta sequencing was used to judge whether each TCR beta V gene segment behaved as functional or pseudogenic. The T cell repertoires of around 670 subjects were profiled by immunosequencing and related to cytomegalovirus serostatus. In the later analysis, no new phenotypic data were used to find candidate immune exposures; instead, reliance was placed on TCR beta sequences and their occurrence across donors. Along with the roughly 610-subject first cohort, a separate validation cohort of around 120 different subjects was used. Of the 398 genotyped donors, over 70% fell in the genetic ancestry cluster associated with self-reported Caucasian donors. To predict cytomegalovirus infection status, the study combined high-throughput TCR immunosequencing, statistical association of individual TCRs with disease status, and machine learning. All discovery cohort repertoires had been generated on a single sequencing platform. HLA typing included class I and class II loci at four-digit resolution. A later genetic analysis took genome-wide SNP genotypes for about three fifths of the roughly 670 donors and used that subset as a discovery cohort. An early release covering about 600 HLA-typed donors comprised approximately 290 gigabases of sequencing data and around 85 million unique TCR sequences. About five DR-DQ haplotypes were treated as single units for association and clustering because of strong linkage in the cohort. To study patterns of TCR occurrence, a later analysis re-analyzed previously published TCR beta repertoires from 666 donors and added high-resolution HLA genotyping. The study aimed to test whether cataloging public T cell receptors could reveal signatures of past pathogen exposure. Among almost 400 genotyped donors of the cohort, an average of approximately 250,000 unique TCR beta nucleotide sequences were sequenced per donor, 15% to 20% of them non-productive. Typing coverage differed by locus: A, B, C, DRB1 and DQB1 were typed in roughly 620-640 donors, DQA1 in approximately 520, DPA1 in 606, and DPB1 in 450 to 480. Alongside the repertoire data, information on donor age, sex, ethnicity and CMV serostatus was compiled. The study at large found these results: A cluster of highly shared sequence variants was judged likely to be a technical artifact of the sequencing pipeline. It was suggested by the authors that the approach could potentially be generalized to other disease states and immunological phenotypes. Roughly uniform sequencing depth across donors was assumed in presence/absence analyses, although this assumption may not hold. A later genetic analysis associated a missense DCLRE1C variant with V-gene and J-gene trimming of TCR beta chains, and an independent cohort replicated the association. A total of 150 to 200 TCR beta chains were listed by the study as associated with cytomegalovirus. Across donors, most TCR sequences were observed very rarely, whereas some public TCRs were present in many individuals. In a later analysis, TCR association rates were found to vary across HLA loci, with the most associated TCRs seen for DRB1 alleles and the fewest for HLA-C alleles. In a later genetic analysis, fewer N-insertions in productive TCRs were reported among donors in an Asian-associated ancestry cluster than the roughly 640-donor mean. According to a later analysis, most CMV-associated TCR beta chains appeared to be HLA-restricted, and the HLA associations seemed to be driven largely by CMV exposure. Linkage disequilibrium might explain the correlated functional status among segregating V segments, but an unknown experimental factor could not be excluded. Around 16 rarely observed V segments, including chromosome 9 orphons, were excluded from the earlier analysis of a few hundred of the donors because counts were too low. CMV serostatus was the only immune exposure information available for the cohort. In a later analysis, several top co-occurrence clusters were reported to appear linked to parvovirus B19, influenza, CMV and Epstein-Barr virus. The classifier was reported to diagnose cytomegalovirus status with high specificity and sensitivity in both the original cohort and the validation cohort. A later analysis found that HLA-associated TCR beta chains were more clonally expanded and had lower generation probabilities than equally common non-associated chains. Broadly in line with IMGT annotations, most TCR beta V segments showed up in productive rearrangements about 90% or about 30% of the time in an earlier analysis of several hundred of the donors. In a later analysis, around 17,000 TCR beta sequences were associated with specific HLA alleles at a false discovery rate of 0.05. A further reported finding was that TCR beta sequences accurately predicted the HLA-A and HLA-B alleles for most subjects in the first cohort. In vitro tests confirmed that three of the cytomegalovirus-associated TCR beta chains recognize cytomegalovirus antigens. Assigning TCR associations to individual alleles was difficult when HLA alleles, especially DR and DQ, strongly co-occurred. The cohort was sequenced for TCR beta chains only, and without alpha or paired-chain data the features that could be detected were limited. Because HLA typing was missing for some donors at each locus, association tests included only the typed subset.

For this clone: The antigen this receptor binds is unknown. There are no base qualities to consult, and no much larger clone falls within one base.

Libraries were prepared through the immunoSEQ multiplex PCR assay. For the multiplex PCR, a mixture combining 60 forward primers for TCR Vbeta segments and 13 reverse primers for TCR Jbeta segments was used. A multiplex PCR assay on genomic DNA amplified the CDR3 region of rearranged TCR beta genes. Amplified TCR beta libraries were sequenced as 87-base-pair reads on the Illumina HiSeq System. Per the authors' processing: Across the roughly 640 repertoires, a later analysis counted 80 million or so unique TCR beta chains, around 10 million of which were shared by at least two donors. Raw reads were error-corrected and collapsed into unique sequences by a nearest-neighbor algorithm in which closely related sequences were merged to remove PCR and sequencing errors. To assign V, D and J gene segments, CDR3 sequences were aligned to IMGT reference sequences. For a sequence to be retained, a match of at least six nucleotides was required to both a V gene segment and a J gene segment. Rearrangements were classified as productive when the CDR3 lacked stop codons and remained in frame with V and J, and all other rearrangements were classified as non-productive. CDR3 was defined according to IMGT convention as the region running from the second conserved V-encoded cysteine to the conserved J-encoded phenylalanine. In an earlier analysis of around 570 of the donors, sequences lacking an unambiguous match to a single V gene segment were excluded. An earlier analysis of 450 to 650 of the donors called V segments functional above 56.7% productive rearrangements and segregating when the between-donor standard deviation exceeded 5%. A statistical classification framework was built for diagnosing cytomegalovirus status from the catalog of TCR beta chain sequences. V and J gene assignment, in a later analysis, came from comparing TCR nucleotide sequences with IMGT/GENE-DB human TR gene sequences. Using the TCRdist pipeline, a later analysis assigned CDR3 sequences along with most-parsimonious VDJ recombination scenarios. In a later analysis, every TCR beta chain was defined by the combination of its CDR3 amino acid sequence and its V-gene family, and reads without a unique V-gene family were dropped. In a later analysis, 500 to 700 highly shared, low-generation-probability nucleotide sequences were removed to address suspected cross-contamination and a sequencing artifact. In a later analysis, a clonal expansion index was calculated for each public chain from normalized within-repertoire ranks of inferred template counts. In a later analysis, generation probabilities were computed using a VDJ recombination model fitted to out-of-frame rearrangements, and the results were checked against IGoR. In a later analysis, TCR-TCR, TCR-HLA and TCR-CMV co-occurrence was scored with hypergeometric tests, and a repertoire-size bias correction was applied to TCR pairs. False discovery rates were estimated in a later analysis by permuting HLA or CMV assignments 20 times. A later analysis grouped co-occurring TCRs with DBSCAN, adding TCRdist sequence similarity when clustering within HLA-allele-positive subsets. Repertoires with fewer than 30,000 or more than 120,000 public chains were left out of co-occurrence clustering, as were four to six repertoires with anomalous nucleotide sharing. The immuneACCESS repertoire file appears here via TCRdb, limited to in-frame rearrangements. These files lack a portion of the clones; in checked studies, under half of the deficit traces to unresolved V genes, and the cause of the others is not known. That table supplies the V and J calls and clone size; D and trimming were determined from the DNA. The sample contains approximately 150,000 clones, roughly four fifths of them found a single time. Together, the top ten hold 1.5% to 1.8% of the sample.

The cohort was made up of 666 healthy bone marrow donors. At the time of sampling, all cohort members were nominally healthy, though unrecorded immune exposures were likely present. The donor tested CMV seronegative and was one of the 352 seronegative cohort members. Each donor provided a peripheral blood sample, and peripheral blood mononuclear cells were used for TCR beta sequencing. Genomic DNA extraction from the blood cell samples was performed with the Qiagen DNeasy Blood Extraction Kit. The clonotype comes from a man aged 40-49 years in good health and CMV-seronegative. The sequencing sample was made of PBMCs.

The DNA reads as follows: TGTGCCAGCAGCACCGGGACTAGCGGGAGGATCGGTACGCAGTATTTT. It specifies CASSTGTSGRIGTQYF. The sequence links TRBV7-2 to TRBJ2-3, and TRBD2 matches 15 of the central bases. Here V drops 5 bases and J drops 8 bases, and the junction holds 8 bases not matched to any gene. Counted from cysteine to phenylalanine, this CDR3 has 16 amino acids. Only the CDR3 DNA stays, 48 bases, in frame from base 1. Per the germline V gene, SGHTA is the CDR1 and FQGNSA is the CDR2.